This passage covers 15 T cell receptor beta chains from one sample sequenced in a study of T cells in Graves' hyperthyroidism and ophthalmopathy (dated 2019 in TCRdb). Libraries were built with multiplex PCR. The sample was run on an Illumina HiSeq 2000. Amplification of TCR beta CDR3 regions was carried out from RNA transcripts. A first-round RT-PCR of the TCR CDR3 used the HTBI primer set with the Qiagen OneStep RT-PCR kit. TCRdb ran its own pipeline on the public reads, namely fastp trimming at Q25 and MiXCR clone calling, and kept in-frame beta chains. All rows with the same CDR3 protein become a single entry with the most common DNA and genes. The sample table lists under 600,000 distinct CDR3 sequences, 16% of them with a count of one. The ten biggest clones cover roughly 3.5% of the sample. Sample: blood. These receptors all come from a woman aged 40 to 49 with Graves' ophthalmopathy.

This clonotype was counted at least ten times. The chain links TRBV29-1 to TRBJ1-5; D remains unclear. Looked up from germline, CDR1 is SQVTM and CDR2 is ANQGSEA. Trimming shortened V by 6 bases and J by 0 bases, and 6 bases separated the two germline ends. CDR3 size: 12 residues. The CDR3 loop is CSVADSNQPQHF. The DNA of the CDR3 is TGCAGCGTGGCAGATAGCAATCAGCCCCAGCATTTT.

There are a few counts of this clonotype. This chain's CDR3 is CATSRDKTGVIQPQHF. CDR3 nucleotides: TGTGCCACCAGCAGAGATAAGACAGGTGTTATTCAGCCCCAGCATTTT. The chain uses TRBV15 and TRBJ1-5; weak D call: TRBD1 (6 bases). With 0 bases removed from V and 6 bases from J, the gap between germline ends came to 15 bases. Germline CDR1 LNHNV, CDR2 YYDKDF (reference sequence). The CDR3 covers 16 residues. The full variable domain, its missing parts supplied by reference TRBV15 and TRBJ1-5, is DAMVIQNPRYQVTQFGKPVTLSCSQTLNHNVMYWYQQKSSQAPKLLFHYYDKDFNNEADTPDNFQSRRPNTSFCFLDIRSPGLGDTAMYLCATSRDKTGVIQPQHFGDGTRLSIL.

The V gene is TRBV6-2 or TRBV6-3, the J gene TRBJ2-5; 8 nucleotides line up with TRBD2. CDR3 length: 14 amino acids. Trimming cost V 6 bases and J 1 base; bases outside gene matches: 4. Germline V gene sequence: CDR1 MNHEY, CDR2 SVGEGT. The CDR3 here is CASRGLAGQETQYF. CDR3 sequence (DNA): TGTGCCAGCAGGGGGCTAGCGGGCCAAGAGACCCAGTACTTC.

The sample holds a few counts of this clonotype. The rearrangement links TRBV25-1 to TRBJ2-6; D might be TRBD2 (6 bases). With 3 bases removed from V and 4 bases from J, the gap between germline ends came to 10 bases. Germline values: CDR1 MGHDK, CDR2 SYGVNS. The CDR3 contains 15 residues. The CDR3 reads CASSERGQGANVLTF. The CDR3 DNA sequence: TGTGCCAGCAGTGAGCGGGGTCAAGGGGCCAACGTCCTGACTTTC.

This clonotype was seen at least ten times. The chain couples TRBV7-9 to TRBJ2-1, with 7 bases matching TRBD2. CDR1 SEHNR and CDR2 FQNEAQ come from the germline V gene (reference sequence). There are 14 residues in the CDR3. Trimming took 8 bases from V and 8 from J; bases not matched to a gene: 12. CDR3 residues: CASAGDGSRDEQFF. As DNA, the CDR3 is TGTGCCAGCGCGGGGGACGGCAGTAGGGATGAGCAGTTCTTC.

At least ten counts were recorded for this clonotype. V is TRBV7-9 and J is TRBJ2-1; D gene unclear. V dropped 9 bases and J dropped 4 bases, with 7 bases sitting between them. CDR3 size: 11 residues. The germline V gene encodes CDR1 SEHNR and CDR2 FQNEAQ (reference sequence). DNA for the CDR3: TGTGCCAGTGAACGGTACAATGAGCAGTTCTTC. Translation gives CASERYNEQFF.

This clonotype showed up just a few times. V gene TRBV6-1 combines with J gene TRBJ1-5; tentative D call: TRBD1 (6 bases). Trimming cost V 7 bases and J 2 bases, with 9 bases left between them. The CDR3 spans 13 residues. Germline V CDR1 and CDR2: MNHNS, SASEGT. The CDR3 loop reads CASNPGGNQPQHF. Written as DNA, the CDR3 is TGTGCCAGCAATCCAGGGGGCAATCAGCCCCAGCATTTT.

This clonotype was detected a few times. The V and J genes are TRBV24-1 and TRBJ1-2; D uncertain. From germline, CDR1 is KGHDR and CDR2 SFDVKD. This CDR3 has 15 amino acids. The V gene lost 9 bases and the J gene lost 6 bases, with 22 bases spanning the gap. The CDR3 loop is CATPPATMFHDGYTF. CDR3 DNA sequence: TGTGCCACCCCTCCGGCAACCATGTTTCACGATGGCTACACCTTC.

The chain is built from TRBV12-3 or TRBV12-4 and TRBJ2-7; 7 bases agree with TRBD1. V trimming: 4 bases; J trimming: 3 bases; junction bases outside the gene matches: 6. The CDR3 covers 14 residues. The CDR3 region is CASSSYRGFYEQYF. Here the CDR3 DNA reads TGTGCCAGCAGTTCGTACAGGGGCTTCTACGAGCAGTACTTC.

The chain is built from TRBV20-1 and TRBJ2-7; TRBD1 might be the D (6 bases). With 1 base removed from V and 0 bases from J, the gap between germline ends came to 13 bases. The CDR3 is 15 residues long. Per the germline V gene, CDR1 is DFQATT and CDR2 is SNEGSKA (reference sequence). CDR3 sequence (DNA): TGCAGTGCTAGAGTAACAGGGATCAGCTCCTACGAGCAGTACTTC. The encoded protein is CSARVTGISSYEQYF.

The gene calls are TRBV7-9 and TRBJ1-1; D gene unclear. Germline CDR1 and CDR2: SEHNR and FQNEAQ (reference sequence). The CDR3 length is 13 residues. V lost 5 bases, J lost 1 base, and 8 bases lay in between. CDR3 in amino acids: CASSRTQNTEAFF. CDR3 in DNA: TGTGCCAGCAGCCGCACCCAGAACACTGAAGCTTTCTTT.

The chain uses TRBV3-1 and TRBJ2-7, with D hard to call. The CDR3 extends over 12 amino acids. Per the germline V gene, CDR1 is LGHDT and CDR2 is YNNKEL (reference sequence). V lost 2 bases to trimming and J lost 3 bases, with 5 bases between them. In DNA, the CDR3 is TGTGCCAGCAGCCAACTACGCTACGAGCAGTACTTC. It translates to CASSQLRYEQYF.

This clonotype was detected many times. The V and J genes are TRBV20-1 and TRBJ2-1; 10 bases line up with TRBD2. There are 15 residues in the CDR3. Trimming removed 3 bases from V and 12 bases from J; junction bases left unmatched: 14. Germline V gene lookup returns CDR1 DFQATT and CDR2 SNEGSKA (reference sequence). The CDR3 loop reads CSASNRGSGGSWQFF. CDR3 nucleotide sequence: TGCAGTGCTAGTAACCGGGGTAGCGGGGGGTCTTGGCAGTTCTTC.

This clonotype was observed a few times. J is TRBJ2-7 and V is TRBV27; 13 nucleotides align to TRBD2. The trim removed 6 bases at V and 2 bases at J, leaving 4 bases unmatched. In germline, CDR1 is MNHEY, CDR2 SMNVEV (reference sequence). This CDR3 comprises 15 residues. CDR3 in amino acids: CASRLGLAGAYEQYF. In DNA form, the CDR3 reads TGTGCCAGCAGGCTAGGACTAGCGGGAGCCTACGAGCAGTACTTC.

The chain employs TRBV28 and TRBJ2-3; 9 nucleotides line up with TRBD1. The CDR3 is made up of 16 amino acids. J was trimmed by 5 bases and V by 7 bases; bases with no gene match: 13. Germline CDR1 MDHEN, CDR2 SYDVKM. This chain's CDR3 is CASNDPGTGTRDTQYF. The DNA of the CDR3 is TGTGCCAGCAACGACCCCGGGACAGGGACAAGAGATACGCAGTATTTT.